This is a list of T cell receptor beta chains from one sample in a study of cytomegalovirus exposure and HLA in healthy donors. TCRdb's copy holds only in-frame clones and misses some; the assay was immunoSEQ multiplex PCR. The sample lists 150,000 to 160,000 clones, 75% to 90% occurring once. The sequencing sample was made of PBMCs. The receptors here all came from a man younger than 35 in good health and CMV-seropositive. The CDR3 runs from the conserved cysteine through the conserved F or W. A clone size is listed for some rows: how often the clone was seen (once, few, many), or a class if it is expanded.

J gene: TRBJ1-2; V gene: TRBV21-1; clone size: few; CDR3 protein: CASSKGASLGYGYTF
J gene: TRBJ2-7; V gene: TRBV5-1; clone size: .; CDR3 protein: CASSEYLDTSYEQYF
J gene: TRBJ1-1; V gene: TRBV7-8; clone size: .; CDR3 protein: CASSLEWGLSTEAFF
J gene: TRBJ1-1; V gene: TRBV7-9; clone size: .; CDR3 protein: CASSHYPGGAFF
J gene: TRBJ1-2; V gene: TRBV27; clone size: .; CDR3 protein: CASRERGGYTF
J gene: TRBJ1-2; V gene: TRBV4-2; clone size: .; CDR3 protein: CASSLGVGTDINGYTF
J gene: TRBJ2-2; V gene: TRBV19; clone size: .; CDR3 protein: CASSPQFANTGELFF
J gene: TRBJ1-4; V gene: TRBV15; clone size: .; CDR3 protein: CATSRDLGEEKLFF
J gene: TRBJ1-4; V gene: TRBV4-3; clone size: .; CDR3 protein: CASSQDPGLKGTNEKLFF
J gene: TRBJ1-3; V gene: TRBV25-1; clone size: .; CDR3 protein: CASSPTVTGNTIYF
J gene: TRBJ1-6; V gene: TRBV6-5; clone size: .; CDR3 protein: CASSYGQTNSPLHF